Presented here are 28 T cell receptor beta chains from one specimen sequenced in a study of blood T cell repertoires in COVID-19. Here immunoSEQ multiplex PCR was the method, and the copy in TCRdb shows in-frame clones only, minus some. The data show 88,000 or so clones, with over 70% seen just once and around 4.5% held by the top ten. Sequencing was carried out using peripheral blood. These receptors were taken from a man in his sixties with acute or convalescent COVID-19.

J is TRBJ2-3 and V is TRBV30; weak D call: TRBD1 (5 bases). The V end was cut by 3 bases, the J end by 1 base, with 20 bases between. The CDR3 totals 17 residues. The V gene's germline CDR1 is GTSNPN and CDR2 SVGIG (reference sequence). CDR3 protein: CAWSTPQGTLGTDTQYF. The CDR3, as DNA: TGTGCCTGGAGCACCCCCCAGGGAACCCTAGGCACAGATACGCAGTATTTT.

The rearrangement uses TRBV23-1 and TRBJ2-3; D is unresolved. TRBV23-1 is sorted into the ORF group, with uncertain function. With 0 bases removed from V and 2 bases from J, the gap between germline ends came to 21 bases. The CDR3 loop spans 19 amino acids. CDR3 protein: CASSQSAFTKDLFTDTQYF. CDR3 sequence (DNA): TGCGCCAGCAGTCAATCAGCATTTACTAAAGACCTTTTCACAGATACGCAGTATTTT.

The chain carries TRBV6-5 and TRBJ2-7, with a weak D call TRBD1 (5 bases). Per germline, CDR1 MNHEY and CDR2 SVGAGI. This CDR3 spans 14 amino acids. Trimming removed 8 bases from V and 2 bases from J, with 16 bases in between. This CDR3 is CASRRQGRTYEQYF. As DNA, the CDR3 is TGTGCCAGCCGGCGGCAGGGTCGGACCTACGAGCAGTACTTC.

The chain couples TRBV5-1 to TRBJ2-1; 7 bases align to TRBD1. The V segment lost 3 bases and the J segment 3 bases; nucleotides outside the gene matches: 3. CDR1 and CDR2 from the germline V gene are SGHRS and YFSETQ. The CDR3 consists of 14 residues. The CDR3 sequence: CASSSGQDYNEQFF. The CDR3 nucleotides read TGCGCCAGCAGCTCCGGACAGGACTACAATGAGCAGTTCTTC.

V and J are TRBV4-3 and TRBJ2-3, with 10 positions matching TRBD2. From germline, CDR1 is LGHNA and CDR2 YSLEER. CDR3 length: 16 amino acids. Trimming removed 4 bases from V and 10 bases from J; junction bases left unmatched: 14. CDR3 sequence: CASSPLPAGGPMAQYF. The CDR3, as DNA: TGCGCCAGCAGCCCCCTTCCAGCGGGGGGGCCTATGGCGCAGTATTTT.

The rearrangement uses TRBV18 and TRBJ1-4; 7 bases fit TRBD1. The CDR3 runs to 13 residues. Germline V gene sequence: CDR1 KGHSH, CDR2 LQKENI. Trimming took 5 bases from V and 6 from J; bases not matched to a gene: 3. CDR3 protein: CASSRDSYEKLFF. The CDR3 nucleotides read TGTGCCAGCTCAAGGGACAGCTATGAAAAACTGTTTTTT.

This chain joins TRBV5-6 and TRBJ2-1; D perhaps matches TRBD2 (6 bases). This CDR3 region has 14 residues. V lost 0 bases to trimming and J lost 8 bases, with 12 bases between them. Germline V gene sequence: CDR1 SGHDT, CDR2 YYEEEE. The CDR3 DNA follows: TGTGCCAGCAGCTTGGCGGGAGCTGGTCATGAGCAGTTCTTC. Translated, it gives CASSLAGAGHEQFF.

This clone was observed once. This sequence joins TRBV10-3 and TRBJ2-3; 7 nucleotides match TRBD1. The germline CDR1 and CDR2 sequences are ENHRY and SYGVKD. There are 15 residues in the CDR3. The V segment lost 4 bases and the J segment 1 base; nucleotides outside the gene matches: 5. The CDR3 loop is CAISGQGPRTDTQYF. DNA of the CDR3: TGTGCCATCAGTGGACAGGGCCCACGCACAGATACGCAGTATTTT.

The chain recombines TRBV28 with TRBJ1-5, with 8 bases aligning to TRBD1. With 2 bases clipped from V and 2 bases from J, the junction kept 5 bases outside the gene matches. Germline CDR1 and CDR2: MDHEN and SYDVKM. The CDR3 sequence is 16 residues long. The CDR3, as DNA: TGTGCCAGCAGTTTACCTCAGGGGGCCGGCAATCAGCCCCAGCATTTT. This codes for CASSLPQGAGNQPQHF.

This clone was seen only once. J is TRBJ2-1 and V is TRBV5-1; possibly TRBD2 for D (5 bases). The V end lost 0 bases, the J end lost 0 bases, and 13 bases lay between the germline ends. The CDR3 consists of 17 residues. CDR1 SGHRS and CDR2 YFSETQ come from the germline V gene. DNA for the CDR3: TGCGCCAGCAGCTTGGGGACTCAAAAGAGCTCCTACAATGAGCAGTTCTTC. It yields the protein CASSLGTQKSSYNEQFF.

The chain joins TRBV27 to TRBJ1-5, with TRBD1 matching 8 bases. The CDR3 is made up of 17 amino acids. Germline V gene sequence: CDR1 MNHEY, CDR2 SMNVEV (reference sequence). V was pared by 6 bases and J by 0 bases, with 10 bases of the junction left unmatched. The CDR3 loop reads CASSRGQGLNSNQPQHF. CDR3 nucleotide sequence: TGTGCCAGCAGCCGAGGACAGGGACTAAATAGCAATCAGCCCCAGCATTTT.

The chain couples TRBV7-9 to TRBJ1-3, with 9 positions matching TRBD1. The V gene end was trimmed by 4 bases and the J gene end by 4 bases; junction bases not matched to a gene: 5. CDR1 and CDR2 (germline): SEHNR, FQNEAQ (reference sequence). CDR3 length: 15 residues. CDR3 DNA sequence: TGTGCCAGCAGCTGGACCGGGACAGGGGGAAACACCATATATTTT. Translated, it gives CASSWTGTGGNTIYF.

The chain is built from TRBV2 and TRBJ2-3; 7 nucleotides agree with TRBD2. The CDR3 length is 14 residues. CDR1 and CDR2 from the germline V gene are SNHLY and FYNNEI. The V segment lost 8 bases and the J segment 8 bases; nucleotides outside the gene matches: 13. The CDR3, as DNA: TGTGCCAGCCGTGGGGACGGGGACTATGGTACGCAGTATTTT. It encodes CASRGDGDYGTQYF.

The chain couples TRBV28 to TRBJ2-2; 9 bases fit TRBD1. CDR3 length equals 15 residues. Trimming removed 6 bases from V and 4 bases from J; junction bases left unmatched: 6. Germline CDR1 and CDR2: MDHEN and SYDVKM. The CDR3 sequence is CASSGGQGFTGELFF. DNA of the CDR3: TGTGCCAGCAGCGGGGGACAGGGATTCACCGGGGAGCTGTTTTTT. Full variable domain (remainder filled in from reference TRBV28 and TRBJ2-2): DVKVTQSSRYLVKRTGEKVFLECVQDMDHENMFWYRQDPGLGLRLIYFSYDVKMKEKGDIPEGYSVSREKKERFSLILESASTNQTSMYLCASSGGQGFTGELFFGEGSRLTVL.

This clone was seen once. V is TRBV7-8 and J is TRBJ1-3; D is unclear. The V gene lost 0 bases and the J gene lost 0 bases, with 3 bases spanning the gap. The CDR3 contains 14 residues. Per the germline V gene, CDR1 is SGHVS and CDR2 is FQNEAQ. CDR3 sequence reads: CASSLAFSGNTIYF. The CDR3 DNA follows: TGTGCCAGCAGCTTAGCCTTCTCTGGAAACACCATATATTTT. The complete variable domain, with remaining parts taken from reference TRBV7-8 and TRBJ1-3, reads GAGVSQSPRYKVAKRGQDVALRCDPISGHVSLFWYQQALGQGPEFLTYFQNEAQLDKSGLPSDRFFAERPEGSVSTLKIQRTQQEDSAVYLCASSLAFSGNTIYFGEGSWLTVV.

This chain joins TRBV18 and TRBJ2-5; possible D gene TRBD1, 7 bases. The V end lost 6 bases, the J end lost 4 bases, and 12 bases lay between the germline ends. This CDR3 is built from 13 residues. Germline V gene sequence: CDR1 KGHSH, CDR2 LQKENI. This CDR3 is CASSPQGGETQYF. CDR3 coding DNA: TGTGCCAGCTCCCCGCAGGGGGGAGAGACCCAGTACTTC. The complete variable domain, with remaining parts taken from reference TRBV18 and TRBJ2-5, reads NAGVMQNPRHLVRRRGQEARLRCSPMKGHSHVYWYRQLPEEGLKFMVYLQKENIIDESGMPKERFSAEFPKEGPSILRIQQVVRGDSAAYFCASSPQGGETQYFGPGTRLLVL.

The chain couples TRBV11-2 to TRBJ2-5, with 7 bases matching TRBD2. Per the germline V gene, CDR1 is SGHAT and CDR2 is FQNNGV. The CDR3 has 18 amino acids. Losses at the gene ends were 1 base for V and 3 bases for J; bases not matched to a gene: 14. In DNA form, the CDR3 reads TGTGCCAGCAGCTTAGTTGGTGCGGGAGTTGGTCACAAAGAGACCCAGTACTTC. Protein sequence: CASSLVGAGVGHKETQYF.

This clone appeared once. J is TRBJ2-1 and V is TRBV24-1; TRBD2 agrees at 14 bases. V lost 5 bases and J lost 1; bases outside the gene matches: 3. From germline, CDR1 is KGHDR and CDR2 SFDVKD. The CDR3 has 17 amino acids. The CDR3 region has the DNA TGTGCCACCAGTGCGGGACTAGCGGGGGAATCCTACAATGAGCAGTTCTTC. It encodes CATSAGLAGESYNEQFF.

The V and J genes are TRBV7-3 and TRBJ2-3, with 10 bases that match TRBD2. The V gene's germline CDR1 is SGHTA and CDR2 FQGTGA. J gave up 1 base and V 5 bases, and 3 bases lay outside the gene matches. The CDR3 is 15 residues long. CDR3 sequence: CASSPGTSGTDTQYF. In DNA form, the CDR3 reads TGTGCCAGCAGCCCGGGGACTAGCGGCACAGATACGCAGTATTTT.

The J gene is TRBJ2-5, the V gene TRBV6-5; D possibly corresponds to TRBD1 (5 bases). The germline V gene has CDR1 MNHEY and CDR2 SVGAGI. Deletions cut 9 bases from V and 5 bases from J, with 16 bases between. This CDR3 contains 13 residues. CDR3 in amino acids: CASRLRGSETQYF. The DNA for the CDR3 is TGTGCCAGTCGTTTAAGGGGAAGTGAGACCCAGTACTTC.

There are a few counts of this clone. This rearrangement joins TRBV6-2 or TRBV6-3 to TRBJ2-7; 8 nucleotides match TRBD1. With V trimmed by 6 bases and J by 4 bases, 2 bases remained unmatched. This CDR3 comprises 12 residues. Germline V lookup: CDR1 MNHEY, CDR2 SVGEGT. The CDR3 sequence is CASSHRGYEQYF. Written as DNA, the CDR3 is TGTGCCAGCAGCCACAGGGGGTACGAGCAGTACTTC.

This chain connects TRBV19 to TRBJ2-2; TRBD1 aligns across 10 bases. There are 16 residues in the CDR3. V was pared by 4 bases and J by 6 bases, with 8 bases of the junction left unmatched. Germline lookup yields CDR1 LNHDA and CDR2 SQIVND (reference sequence). The CDR3 is CASSTNEGQGAGELFF. CDR3 DNA sequence: TGTGCCAGTAGTACGAATGAAGGACAGGGGGCCGGGGAGCTGTTTTTT.

In its sample, this clone was seen once. This chain links TRBV6-1 with TRBJ2-1, with D maybe TRBD1 (5 bases). The CDR3 is 17 amino acids. Deletions cut 1 base from V and 7 bases from J, with 20 bases between. Per the germline V gene, CDR1 is MNHNS and CDR2 is SASEGT. This CDR3 is CASSEGSLGAKGNEQFF. The CDR3 DNA follows: TGTGCCAGCAGTGAAGGGTCATTAGGGGCGAAAGGGAATGAGCAGTTCTTC.

This chain connects TRBV27 to TRBJ2-1; tentative D call: TRBD2 (6 bases). Germline-derived CDR1 and CDR2 are MNHEY and SMNVEV (reference sequence). CDR3 length equals 14 residues. V was cut by 3 bases and J by 2 bases, with 8 bases left in between. CDR3 DNA sequence: TGTGCCAGCAGTTTGTCTAGCGCCTACAATGAGCAGTTCTTC. Protein product: CASSLSSAYNEQFF.

This clone was seen a handful of times. The V call is TRBV11-3, the J call TRBJ2-1; D may be TRBD2 (5 bases). This CDR3 region has 14 residues. The germline CDR1 and CDR2 sequences are SGHNT and YENEEA. V shed 5 bases and J shed 0 bases, with 8 bases lying between them. The CDR3 sequence: CASSQGGSYNEQFF. In DNA, the CDR3 is TGTGCCAGCAGCCAAGGAGGCTCCTACAATGAGCAGTTCTTC.

The chain uses TRBV2 and TRBJ1-2; TRBD1 aligns across 7 bases. Trimming took 0 bases from V and 4 from J; bases not matched to a gene: 8. The germline V gene has CDR1 SNHLY and CDR2 FYNNEI. The CDR3 is made up of 16 amino acids. Written as DNA, the CDR3 is TGTGCCAGCAGTGAAGCGCTTCGAGGGGGCCGCTATGGCTACACCTTC. Translated: CASSEALRGGRYGYTF.

This chain links TRBV4-2 with TRBJ1-5, with 7 positions matching TRBD1. The trim removed 3 bases at V and 5 bases at J, leaving 10 bases unmatched. This CDR3 comprises 16 residues. Germline V gene data show CDR1 as LGHNA and CDR2 as YNFKEQ. The CDR3 sequence: CASSQSRGRLDQPQHF. CDR3 DNA: TGTGCCAGCAGCCAGAGCAGGGGGAGATTGGATCAGCCCCAGCATTTT.

This chain links TRBV6-2 or TRBV6-3 with TRBJ2-1; a possible D gene is TRBD1 (6 bases). The V gene lost 2 bases and the J gene lost 7 bases, with 18 bases spanning the gap. Germline V gene sequence: CDR1 MNHEY, CDR2 SVGEGT. There are 16 residues in the CDR3. CDR3 coding DNA: TGTGCCAGCAGTTACCCCGGCAGGGGCCACACAAATGAGCAGTTCTTC. As protein: CASSYPGRGHTNEQFF.